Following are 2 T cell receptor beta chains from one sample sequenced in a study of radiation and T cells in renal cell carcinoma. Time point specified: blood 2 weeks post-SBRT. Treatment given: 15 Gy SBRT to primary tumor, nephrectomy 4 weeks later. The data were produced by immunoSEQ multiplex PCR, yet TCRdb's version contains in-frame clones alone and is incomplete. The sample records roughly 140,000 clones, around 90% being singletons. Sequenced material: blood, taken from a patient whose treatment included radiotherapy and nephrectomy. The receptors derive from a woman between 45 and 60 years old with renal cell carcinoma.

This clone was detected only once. The CDR3 loop is CASSERGGSTEAFF. The CDR3 bases are TGTGCCAGCAGCGAAAGGGGAGGGAGCACTGAAGCTTTCTTT. V and J are TRBV7-9 and TRBJ1-1; tentatively, D is TRBD1 (5 bases). Germline loops: CDR1 SEHNR, CDR2 FQNEAQ (reference sequence). The CDR3 contains 14 residues. V was pared by 5 bases and J by 4 bases, with 14 bases between.

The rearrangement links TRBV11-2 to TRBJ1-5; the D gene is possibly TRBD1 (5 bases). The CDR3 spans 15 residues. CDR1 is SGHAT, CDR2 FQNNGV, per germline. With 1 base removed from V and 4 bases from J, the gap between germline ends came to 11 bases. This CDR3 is CASSLGDAINQPQHF. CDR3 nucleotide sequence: TGTGCCAGCAGCTTAGGGGACGCGATAAATCAGCCCCAGCATTTT.